The text below deals with one TCR beta chain. Its matching antigen is unknown. These data originate in a study of siplizumab effects on memory and regulatory T cells. The study, taken as a whole, reports: Siplizumab significantly decreased alloreactive sequences from unstimulated CD4+ memory cells. The average Treg-derived proportion among mappable alloreactive CD4+ clones was 68.8% with siplizumab versus 25% to 30% in controls.

Roughly 100,000 TCR templates per sample were assayed. Here immunoSEQ multiplex PCR was the method, and the copy in TCRdb shows in-frame clones only, minus some. The sample holds about 52,000 clones, 95% to 97% seen once. The CDR3 is made up of 16 amino acids. J lost 6 bases, V lost 0 bases, and 7 bases had no gene match. CDR1 is LGHNA, CDR2 YNFKEQ, per germline. Sequences were generated from unstimulated naive, memory, effector memory and TEMRA subsets in a few donor pairs. The sample comprised naive CD4+ T cells sorted from blood. This receptor was identified in a human donor in good health. This rearrangement joins TRBV4-2 to TRBJ1-2; 10 bases are shared with TRBD1. The CDR3 nucleotides read TGTGCCAGCAGCCAAGATGAAGGACAGGGGGTGAATGGCTACACCTTC. Translation gives CASSQDEGQGVNGYTF.